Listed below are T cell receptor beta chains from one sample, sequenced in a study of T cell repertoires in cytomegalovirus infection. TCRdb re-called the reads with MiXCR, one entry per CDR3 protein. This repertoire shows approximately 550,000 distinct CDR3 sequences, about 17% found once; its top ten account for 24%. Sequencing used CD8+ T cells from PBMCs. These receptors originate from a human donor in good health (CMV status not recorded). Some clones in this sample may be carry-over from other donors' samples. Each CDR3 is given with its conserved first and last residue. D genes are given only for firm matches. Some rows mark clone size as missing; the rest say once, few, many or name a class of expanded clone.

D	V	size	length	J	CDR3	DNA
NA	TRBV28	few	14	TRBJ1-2	CASSGIPRGSGYTF	TGTGCCAGCAGTGGGATCCCTAGGGGTTCCGGCTACACCTTC
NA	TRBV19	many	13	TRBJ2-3	CASSIGLTDTQYF	TGTGCCAGTAGTATAGGCCTCACAGATACGCAGTATTTT
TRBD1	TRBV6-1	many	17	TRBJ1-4	CASRGDRELPTNEKLFF	TGTGCCAGCAGGGGTGACAGGGAGCTTCCAACTAATGAAAAACTGTTTTTT
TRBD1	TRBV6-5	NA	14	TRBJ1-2	CDSSYSIRGDGYTF	TGTGACAGCAGTTACTCGATCAGGGGGGACGGCTACACCTTC
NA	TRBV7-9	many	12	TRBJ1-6	CASSSTVSPLHF	TGTGCCAGCAGCTCCACGGTTTCACCCCTCCACTTT
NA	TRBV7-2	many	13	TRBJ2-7	CASRLDRGYEQYF	TGTGCCAGCAGATTAGACCGGGGCTACGAGCAGTACTTC
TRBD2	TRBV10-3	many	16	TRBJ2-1	CAISELTAGGPHEQFF	TGTGCCATCAGTGAGCTCACAGCGGGGGGCCCCCATGAGCAGTTCTTC
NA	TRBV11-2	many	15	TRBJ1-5	CASSLEGRGSQPQHF	TGTGCCAGCAGCTTAGAAGGCAGGGGCAGTCAGCCCCAGCATTTT
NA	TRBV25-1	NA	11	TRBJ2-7	CASTGAGEQYF	TGTGCCAGCACTGGCGCGGGCGAGCAGTACTTC
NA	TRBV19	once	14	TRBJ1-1	CASSDAALNTEAFF	TGTGCCAGTAGTGATGCAGCGTTGAACACTGAAGCTTTCTTT
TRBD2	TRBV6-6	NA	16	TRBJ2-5	CASGPGGVGTQETQYF	TGTGCCAGCGGACCCGGGGGGGTGGGCACACAAGAGACCCAGTACTTC
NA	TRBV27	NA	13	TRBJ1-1	CASSFPGGAEAFF	TGTGCCAGCAGTTTCCCTGGAGGGGCTGAAGCTTTCTTT
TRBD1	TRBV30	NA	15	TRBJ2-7	CAWSVVGTGDYEQYF	TGTGCCTGGAGTGTAGTTGGGACAGGGGACTACGAGCAGTACTTC
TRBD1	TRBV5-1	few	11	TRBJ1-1	CASSPGQGAFF	TGCGCCAGCAGCCCAGGACAGGGAGCTTTCTTT
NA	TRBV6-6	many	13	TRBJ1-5	CAPAGSLYQPQHF	TGTGCCCCCGCGGGCTCGCTATATCAGCCCCAGCATTTT
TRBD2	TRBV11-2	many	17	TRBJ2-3	CASSLEGTSGEVDTQYF	TGTGCCAGCAGCTTAGAAGGGACTAGCGGGGAGGTGGATACGCAGTATTTT